This TCR beta chain was profiled in a study of T cells expressing NK-cell markers. Germline values: CDR1 LNHNV, CDR2 YYDKDF (reference sequence). This CDR3 is 14 amino acids long. TCRdb re-called the 5' RACE reads; every CDR3 protein appears as one record, without DNA. This sample contains 200,000 to 300,000 distinct CDR3 sequences. J is TRBJ2-1 and V is TRBV15; as DNA is missing, the TRBD2 call by TCRdb cannot be tested. The sequencing input was blood T cells: a sorted CD56 or NKG2C T cell subset, CD4+ or CD8+ T cells, or bulk PBMC T cells (not recorded which). This TCR was sampled from a woman between 18 and 70 years old in good health. The chain's CDR3 is CATSRDRGENEQFF. The complete variable domain, with remaining parts taken from reference TRBV15 and TRBJ2-1, reads DAMVIQNPRYQVTQFGKPVTLSCSQTLNHNVMYWYQQKSSQAPKLLFHYYDKDFNNEADTPDNFQSRRPNTSFCFLDIRSPGLGDTAMYLCATSRDRGENEQFFGPGTRLTVL.